Only a few counts were recorded for the clone carrying this TCR beta chain. Its target is not known. This CDR3 has 13 residues. Trimming removed 0 bases from V and 6 bases from J, with 8 bases in between. Germline V gives CDR1 LNHNV, CDR2 YYDKDF (reference sequence). The data stem from a study of human T cells and chemical hapten exposure. The overall study: Sensitization employed 2% DPC on about 2 cm by about 2 cm of upper inner arm skin. All through the approximately 24-week study, the scalp of each patient received diphenylcyclopropenone doses weekly.

Whole-study results and caveats: There was no change with DPC sensitization in TCRs above 1 in 1000 frequency.

The time point was: pre-sensitization, week 0. As to treatment: therapeutic diphenylcyclopropenone sensitization with weekly scalp DPC. The library put unique molecular identifiers onto individual cDNA molecules. Each CDR3 protein is one row after TCRdb ran MiXCR on the RACE reads. The table includes 350,000 to 450,000 distinct CDR3 sequences, 4% to 6% detected once. The sample consisted of whole blood, taken in connection with sensitization to the hapten diphenylcyclopropenone (DPC). The receptor's source is a woman aged 50 to 60 with alopecia areata. Some clones in this sample may be carry-over from other donors' samples. The rearrangement uses TRBV15 and TRBJ1-2; D is ambiguous. CDR3 bases: TGTGCCACCAGCAGAGATAGGAGAGATGGCTACACCTTC. It specifies CATSRDRRDGYTF. The whole variable domain, filled in from reference TRBV15 and TRBJ1-2, reads DAMVIQNPRYQVTQFGKPVTLSCSQTLNHNVMYWYQQKSSQAPKLLFHYYDKDFNNEADTPDNFQSRRPNTSFCFLDIRSPGLGDTAMYLCATSRDRRDGYTFGSGTRLTVV.